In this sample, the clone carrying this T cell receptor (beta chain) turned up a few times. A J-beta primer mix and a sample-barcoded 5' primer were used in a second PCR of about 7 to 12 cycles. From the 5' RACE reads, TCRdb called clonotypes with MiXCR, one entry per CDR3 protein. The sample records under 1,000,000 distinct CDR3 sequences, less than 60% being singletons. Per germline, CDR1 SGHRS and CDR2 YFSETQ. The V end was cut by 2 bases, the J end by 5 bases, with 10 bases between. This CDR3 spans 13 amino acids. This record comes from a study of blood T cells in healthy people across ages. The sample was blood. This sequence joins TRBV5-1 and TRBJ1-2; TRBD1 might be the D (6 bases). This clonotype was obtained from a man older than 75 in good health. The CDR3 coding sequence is TGCGCCAGCAGCTTTGGACAGCAATATGGCTACACCTTC. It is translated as CASSFGQQYGYTF.